This T cell receptor beta chain came from a study of T-cell reconstitution after alpha-beta-depleted transplantation in children. Overall study findings and caveats: Surviving thymic progenitors and recipient T cells were the source of high TCRbeta diversity at day 60 in some patients. After transplant, at about two months, alpha-beta T cells were reportedly derived from several hundred expanded graft clones.

The CDR3 is 11 amino acids. V lost 1 base, J lost 9 bases, and 3 bases lay in between. CDR1 SEHNR and CDR2 FQNEAQ come from the germline V gene (reference sequence). This clonotype was seen at least ten times. Its matching antigen is unknown. A library of TCRbeta sequences, prepared with unique molecular identifiers, was generated. TCRdb passed the PCR reads through MiXCR, listing each CDR3 protein once. Seen here are almost 500,000 distinct CDR3 sequences, 8% to 11% observed once, and the top ten hold 2% to 2.5%. This clonotype was sampled from a child aged 2 to 9 with inherited bone marrow failure, due to receive a stem cell transplant. The sample here was PBMCs, taken before TCRalphabeta/CD19-depleted stem cell transplant. This chain uses TRBV7-9 with TRBJ2-2; D not resolved. The CDR3 reads CASSLERELFF. CDR3 nucleotides: TGTGCCAGCAGCTTAGAGAGGGAGCTGTTTTTT.